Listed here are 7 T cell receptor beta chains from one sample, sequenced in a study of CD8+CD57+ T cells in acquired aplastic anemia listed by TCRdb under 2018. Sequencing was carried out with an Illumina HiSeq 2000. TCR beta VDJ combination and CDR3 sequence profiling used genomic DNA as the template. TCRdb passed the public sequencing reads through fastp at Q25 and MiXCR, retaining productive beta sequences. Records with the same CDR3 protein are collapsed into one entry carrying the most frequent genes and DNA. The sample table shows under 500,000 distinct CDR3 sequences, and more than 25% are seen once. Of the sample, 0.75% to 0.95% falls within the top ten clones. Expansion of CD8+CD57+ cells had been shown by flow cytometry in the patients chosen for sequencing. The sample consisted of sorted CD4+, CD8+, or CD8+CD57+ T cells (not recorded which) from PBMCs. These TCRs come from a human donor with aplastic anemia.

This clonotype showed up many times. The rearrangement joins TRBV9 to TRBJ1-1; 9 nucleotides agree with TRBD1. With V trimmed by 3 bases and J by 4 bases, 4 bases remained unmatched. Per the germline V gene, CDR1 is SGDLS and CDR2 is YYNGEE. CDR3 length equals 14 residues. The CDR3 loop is CASSEWDRATEAFF. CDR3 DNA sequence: TGTGCCAGCAGCGAGTGGGACAGGGCCACTGAAGCTTTCTTT.

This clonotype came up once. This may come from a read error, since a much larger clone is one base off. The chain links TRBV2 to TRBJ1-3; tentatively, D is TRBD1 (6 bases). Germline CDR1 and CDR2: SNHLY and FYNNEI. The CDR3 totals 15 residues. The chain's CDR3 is CASSRQDLSGNTINF. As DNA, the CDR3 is TGTGCCAGCAGTCGACAGGATCTCTCTGGAAACACCATAAATTTT.

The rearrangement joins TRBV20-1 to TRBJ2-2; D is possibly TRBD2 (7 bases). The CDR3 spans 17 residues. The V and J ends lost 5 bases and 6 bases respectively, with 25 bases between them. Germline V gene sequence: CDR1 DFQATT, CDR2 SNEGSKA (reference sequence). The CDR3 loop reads CSAGRGVTGRFPGELFF. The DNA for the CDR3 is TGCAGTGCTGGGAGGGGGGTAACCGGGAGATTTCCCGGGGAGCTGTTTTTT.

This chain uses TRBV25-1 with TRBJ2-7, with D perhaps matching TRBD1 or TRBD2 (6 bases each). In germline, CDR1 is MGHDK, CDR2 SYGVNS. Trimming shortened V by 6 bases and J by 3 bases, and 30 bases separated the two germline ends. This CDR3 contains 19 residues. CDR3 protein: CASSLTGTQLCIEGYEQYF. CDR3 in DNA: TGTGCCAGCAGCCTTACAGGGACTCAGCTGTGTATTGAAGGCTACGAGCAGTACTTC.

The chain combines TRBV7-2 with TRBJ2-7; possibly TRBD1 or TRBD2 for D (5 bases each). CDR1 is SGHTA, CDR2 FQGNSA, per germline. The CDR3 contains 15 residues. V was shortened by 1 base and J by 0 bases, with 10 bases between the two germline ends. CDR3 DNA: TGTGCCAGCAGCTTAGGGGACGCCCGCTCCTACGAGCAGTACTTC. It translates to CASSLGDARSYEQYF. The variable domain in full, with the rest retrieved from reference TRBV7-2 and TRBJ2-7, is GAGVSQSPSNKVTEKGKDVELRCDPISGHTALYWYRQSLGQGLEFLIYFQGNSAPDKSGLPSDRFSAERTGGSVSTLTIQRTQQEDSAVYLCASSLGDARSYEQYFGPGTRLTVT.

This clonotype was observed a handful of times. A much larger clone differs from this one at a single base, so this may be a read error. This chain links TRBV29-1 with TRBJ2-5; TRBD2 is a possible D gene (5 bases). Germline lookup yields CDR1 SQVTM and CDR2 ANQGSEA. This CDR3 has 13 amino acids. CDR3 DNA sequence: TGCAGCGTTGAATTAACAGCGGCCGAGACCCGGTACTTC. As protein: CSVELTAAETRYF. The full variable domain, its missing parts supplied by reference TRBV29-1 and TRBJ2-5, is SAVISQKPSRDICQRGTSLTIQCQVDSQVTMMFWYRQQPGQSLTLIATANQGSEATYESGFVIDKFPISRPNLTFSTLTVSNMSPEDSSIYLCSVELTAAETRYFGPGTRLLVL.

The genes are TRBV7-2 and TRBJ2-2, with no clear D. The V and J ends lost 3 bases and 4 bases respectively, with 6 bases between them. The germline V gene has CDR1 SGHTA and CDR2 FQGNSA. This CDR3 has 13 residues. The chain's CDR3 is CASSFNPTGELFF. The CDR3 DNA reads TGTGCCAGCAGCTTCAACCCCACCGGGGAGCTGTTTTTT.